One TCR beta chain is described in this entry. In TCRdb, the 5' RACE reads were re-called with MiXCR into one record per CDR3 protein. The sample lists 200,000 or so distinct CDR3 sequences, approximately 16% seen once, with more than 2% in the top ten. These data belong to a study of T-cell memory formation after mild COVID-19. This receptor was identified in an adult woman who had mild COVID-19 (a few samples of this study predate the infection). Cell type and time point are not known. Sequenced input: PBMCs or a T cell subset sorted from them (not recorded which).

CDR3 loop: CASSPRSGGESPLHF. The DNA for the CDR3 is TGTGCCAGCAGTCCTAGGTCAGGGGGCGAGTCACCCCTCCACTTT. The chain links TRBV12-3 or TRBV12-4 to TRBJ1-6; 8 bases match TRBD1. With V trimmed by 5 bases and J by 10 bases, 10 bases remained unmatched. This CDR3 spans 15 amino acids.